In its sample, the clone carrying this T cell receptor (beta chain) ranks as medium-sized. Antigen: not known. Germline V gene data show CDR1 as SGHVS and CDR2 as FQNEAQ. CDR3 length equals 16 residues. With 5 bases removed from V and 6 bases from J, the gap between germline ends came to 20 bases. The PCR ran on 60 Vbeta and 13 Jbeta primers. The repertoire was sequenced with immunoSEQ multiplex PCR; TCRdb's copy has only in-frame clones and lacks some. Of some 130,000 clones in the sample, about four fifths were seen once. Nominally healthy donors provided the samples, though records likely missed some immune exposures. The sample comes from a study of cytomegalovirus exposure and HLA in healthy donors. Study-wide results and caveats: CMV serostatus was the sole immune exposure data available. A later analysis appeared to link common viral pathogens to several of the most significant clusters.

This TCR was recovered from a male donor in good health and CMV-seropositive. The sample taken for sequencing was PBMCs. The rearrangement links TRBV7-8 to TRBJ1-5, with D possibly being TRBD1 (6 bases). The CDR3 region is CASSNLQGNLGQPQHF. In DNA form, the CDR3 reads TGTGCCAGCAGCAACCTACAGGGAAACCTCGGTCAGCCCCAGCATTTT.